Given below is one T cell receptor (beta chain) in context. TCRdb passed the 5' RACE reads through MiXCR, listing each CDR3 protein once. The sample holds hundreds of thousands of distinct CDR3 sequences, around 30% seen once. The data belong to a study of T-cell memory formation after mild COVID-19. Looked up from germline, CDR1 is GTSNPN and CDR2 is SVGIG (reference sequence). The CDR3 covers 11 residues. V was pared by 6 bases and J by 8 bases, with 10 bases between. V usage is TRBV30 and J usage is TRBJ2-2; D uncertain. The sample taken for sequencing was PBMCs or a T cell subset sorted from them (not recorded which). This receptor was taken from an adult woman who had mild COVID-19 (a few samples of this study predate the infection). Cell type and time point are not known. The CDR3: CACPKGGELFF. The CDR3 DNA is TGTGCCTGTCCCAAGGGAGGGGAGCTGTTTTTT.